The present T cell receptor beta chain was sequenced within a study of blood T cells in healthy people across ages. Combining a sample-barcoded 5' primer with a J-beta primer mix, a second PCR ran for 7 to 11 cycles. TCRdb fed the 5' RACE reads into MiXCR, producing one record per CDR3 protein. The sample consists of a few hundred thousand distinct CDR3 sequences, about 55% of them appearing once. Germline CDR1 SGHTA, CDR2 FQGTGA. The CDR3 runs 14 residues. Study findings and constraints: TCR beta diversity was tightly associated with the proportion of naive T cells. More naive CD4+ cells and higher diversity were found in long-lived than in aged donors. With unsorted PBMCs, a conclusive comparison of naive versus antigen-experienced cells was not possible.

As for this clonotype: The target antigen is unknown. A much larger clone is a single base away; this may be a read error.

The chain carries TRBV7-3 and TRBJ2-3; D gene ambiguous. The receptor was isolated from a man aged 55 to 70 in good health. The sample taken for sequencing was blood. In DNA, the CDR3 is TGTGCCGGCAGCTTAAGGGCGTCGCCCGATACGCAGTATTTT. It encodes CAGSLRASPDTQYF.